The sequence of this T cell receptor beta chain was determined in a study of blood T cell repertoires in COVID-19. Study-wide context: The origin of the acute and convalescent COVID-19 samples was the United States, Italy and Spain. Sources were T cells, B-cell-depleted T cells, or PBMCs; the material itself was cDNA or gDNA.

Germline V gene sequence: CDR1 SNHLY, CDR2 FYNNEI. After removal of 6 bases from V and 7 bases from J, the junction contained 9 bases not matched to a gene. The CDR3 extends over 14 amino acids. This clone was seen a single time. Original processing notes: Reference gene primers were amplified, and this amplification served to estimate nucleated cell counts. Profiling relied on immunoSEQ multiplex PCR, and the TCRdb table lists in-frame clones only, not all of them. From that table come the V and J calls and clone size; the DNA was used to work out D and trimming. The sample lists 180,000 or so clones; about 88% were seen once.

J is TRBJ1-2 and V is TRBV2; 9 nucleotides match TRBD1. This TCR derives from a man between 18 and 29 years old with acute or convalescent COVID-19. Sequences were obtained from peripheral blood. CDR3: CASRGGGQGFGYTF. CDR3 in DNA: TGTGCCAGCAGAGGCGGGGGACAGGGCTTTGGCTACACCTTC.